This TCR beta chain derives from a study of early T cells in non-severe SARS-CoV-2 infection (dated by TCRdb to the early 2020s). For the wider study: Because TCR sequencing relied on bulk RNA taken from unsorted whole blood, pairing of alpha and beta chains was not possible.

This clonotype was observed at least ten times. The target of this receptor is not known. No much larger clone is present one base from it, and per-base qualities are unavailable. Library preparation used 5' RACE. Sequencing was performed on a NextSeq 500. In the TCR library protocol, unique molecular identifiers were attached to individual cDNA molecules to correct for PCR bias and sequencing error. Both TCR alpha and beta chains were sequenced, and tight co-correlation was observed between alpha and beta sequence abundances in each sample. The paper's processing steps were these. Decombinator V4 was used to annotate the V gene, J gene and CDR3 of the TCR sequences. Expanded TCRs were defined as changing significantly between any two time points under a Poisson model with p below 0.0001. Abundances of TCRs were expressed as counts per million after normalisation to the total number of TCRs sequenced in each sample. MAIT TCRs were defined by TRAV1-2 paired with TRAJ12, TRAJ20 or TRAJ33, and iNKT TCRs by TRAV10 paired with TRAJ18. VDJdb, accessed on 1 November 2021, was searched for TCRs annotated for CMV, EBV and SARS-CoV-2, and TCRs annotated for more than one antigen were excluded. TCRdb ran its own pipeline on the public reads, namely fastp trimming at Q25 and MiXCR clone calling, and kept in-frame beta chains. Rows are unified per CDR3 protein, each entry keeping the most common DNA and genes. TCRdb, rather than the study authors, made the V and J calls. The sample data list tens of thousands of distinct CDR3 sequences, and approximately 10% of these were observed just once. The leading ten clones occupy roughly 13% of the sample.

In the germline V gene (reference sequence), CDR1 corresponds to SEHNR and CDR2 to FQNEAQ. V is pared back by 2 bases and J by 7 bases, with 15 bases lying between the germline termini. Including cysteine and phenylalanine, the CDR3 has 15 amino acids. CDR3 DNA is the only sequence kept; it has 45 bases, read in frame from the first base. The study was a case-control design nested within a healthcare worker cohort in London, UK, with weekly nasopharyngeal swab PCR tests and blood sampling. Healthcare workers were recruited between 23 and 31 March 2020, during the week of the UK lockdown, and were followed weekly for up to roughly 16 weeks. What the authors observed across the whole study: VDJdb matching was skewed toward anti-spike CD8 responses, so virus-specific expansions were likely underestimated and private and CD4 specificities were missed.

The source is an adult who was a healthcare worker with PCR-confirmed SARS-CoV-2 infection or an uninfected control (not recorded which). Sequencing used whole blood. The chain is assembled from TRBV7-9 and TRBJ2-1, and perhaps TRBD2 as D gene, on 5 matching bases. The CDR3 reads CASSLSGTRMNEQFF. The DNA sequence is as follows: TGTGCCAGCAGCTTAAGCGGCACCCGGATGAATGAGCAGTTCTTC.